This TCR beta chain was observed in a study of OX40 agonist ivuxolimab in advanced cancers. Study summary: The study reported partial responses in three patients: one hepatocellular carcinoma, two cutaneous melanoma.

Trimming stripped 0 bases from V and 7 bases from J, with 19 bases between. There are 17 residues in the CDR3. From germline, CDR1 is LGHNA and CDR2 YSLEER. Repertoires were generated with immunoSEQ multiplex PCR, while TCRdb's copy carries only in-frame clones and drops some. The top ten clones hold under 7% of a sample with tens of thousands of clones, approximately 86% of them seen once. If patients had autoimmune disease history or systemic immunosuppression, they were excluded. The chain joins TRBV4-3 to TRBJ2-1, with a tentative D call TRBD2 (5 bases). Sequences were derived from CD4+ or CD8+ T cells sorted from blood, sampled in a trial of the OX40 agonist ivuxolimab. The source is an adult with an advanced solid tumor such as melanoma, head and neck, liver or kidney cancer. The CDR3 is CASSQDRIEGGRNEQFF. The CDR3 DNA sequence: TGCGCCAGCAGCCAAGATCGGATAGAGGGTGGAAGGAATGAGCAGTTCTTC.